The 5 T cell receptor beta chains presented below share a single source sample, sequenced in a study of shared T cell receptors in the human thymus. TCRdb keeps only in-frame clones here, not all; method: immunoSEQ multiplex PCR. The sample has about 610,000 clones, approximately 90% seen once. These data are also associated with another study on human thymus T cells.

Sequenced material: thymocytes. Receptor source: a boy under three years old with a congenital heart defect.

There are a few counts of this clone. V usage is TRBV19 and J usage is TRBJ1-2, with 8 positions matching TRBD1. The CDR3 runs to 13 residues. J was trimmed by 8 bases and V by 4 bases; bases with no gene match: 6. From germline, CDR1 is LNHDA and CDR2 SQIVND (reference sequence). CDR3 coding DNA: TGTGCCAGTAGTACATTCAGGGGGCAAGGCTACACCTTC. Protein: CASSTFRGQGYTF.

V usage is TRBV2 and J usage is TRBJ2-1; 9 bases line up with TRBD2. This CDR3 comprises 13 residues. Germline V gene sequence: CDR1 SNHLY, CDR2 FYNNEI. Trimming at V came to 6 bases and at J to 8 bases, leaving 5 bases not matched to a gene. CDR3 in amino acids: CASRRLAVDEQFF. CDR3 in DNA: TGTGCCAGCAGGAGACTAGCGGTGGATGAGCAGTTCTTC.

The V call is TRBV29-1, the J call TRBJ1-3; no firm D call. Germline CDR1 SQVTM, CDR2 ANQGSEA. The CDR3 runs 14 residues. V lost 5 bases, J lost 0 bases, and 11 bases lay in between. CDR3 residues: CSVRNESSGNTIYF. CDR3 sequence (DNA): TGCAGCGTTCGAAACGAGAGCTCTGGAAACACCATATATTTT.

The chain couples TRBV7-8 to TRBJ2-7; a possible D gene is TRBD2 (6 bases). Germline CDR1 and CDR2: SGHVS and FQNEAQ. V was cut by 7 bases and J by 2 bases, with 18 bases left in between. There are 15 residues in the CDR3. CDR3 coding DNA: TGTGCCAGCACCACGGGCGGGGAGCGTCCCTACGAGCAGTACTTC. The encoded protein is CASTTGGERPYEQYF.

CDR3 DNA: TGTGCCAGCAGCCTAAGACAGGGGGTTGACTATGGCTACACCTTC. Amino acids: CASSLRQGVDYGYTF. The rearrangement links TRBV7-2 to TRBJ1-2; TRBD1 matches 9 bases. This CDR3 is built from 15 residues. Losses at the gene ends were 5 bases for V and 3 bases for J; bases not matched to a gene: 7. Germline CDR1 and CDR2: SGHTA and FQGNSA.